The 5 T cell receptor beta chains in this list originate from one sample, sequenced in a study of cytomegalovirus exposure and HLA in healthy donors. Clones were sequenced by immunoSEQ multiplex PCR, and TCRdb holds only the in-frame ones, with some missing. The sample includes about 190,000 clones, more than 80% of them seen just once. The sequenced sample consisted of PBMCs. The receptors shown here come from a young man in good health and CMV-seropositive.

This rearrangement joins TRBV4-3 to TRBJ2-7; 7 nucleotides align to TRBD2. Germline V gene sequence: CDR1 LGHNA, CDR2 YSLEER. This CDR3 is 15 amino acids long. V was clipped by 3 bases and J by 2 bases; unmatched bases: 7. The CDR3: CASSQGMSGTYEQYF. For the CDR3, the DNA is TGCGCCAGCAGCCAGGGGATGAGCGGGACCTACGAGCAGTACTTC.

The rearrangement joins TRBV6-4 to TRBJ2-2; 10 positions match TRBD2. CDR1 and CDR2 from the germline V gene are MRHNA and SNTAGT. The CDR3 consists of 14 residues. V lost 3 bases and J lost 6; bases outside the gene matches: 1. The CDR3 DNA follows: TGTGCCAGCAGTGAAGCGGGAGGGCCCGGGGAGCTGTTTTTT. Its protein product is CASSEAGGPGELFF.

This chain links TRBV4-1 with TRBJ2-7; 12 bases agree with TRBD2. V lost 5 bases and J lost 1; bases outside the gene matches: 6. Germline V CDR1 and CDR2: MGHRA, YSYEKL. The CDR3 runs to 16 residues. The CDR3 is CASSTRTSGASYEQYF. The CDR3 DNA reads TGCGCCAGCAGCACCCGGACTAGCGGGGCTTCCTACGAGCAGTACTTC.

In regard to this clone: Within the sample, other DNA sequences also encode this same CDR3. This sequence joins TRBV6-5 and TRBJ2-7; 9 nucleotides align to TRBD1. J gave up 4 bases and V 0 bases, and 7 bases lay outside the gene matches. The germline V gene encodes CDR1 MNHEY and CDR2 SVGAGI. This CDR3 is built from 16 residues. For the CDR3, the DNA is TGTGCCAGCAGTTACTCACAGGGGGCTAGCTCGTACGAGCAGTACTTC. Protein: CASSYSQGASSYEQYF.

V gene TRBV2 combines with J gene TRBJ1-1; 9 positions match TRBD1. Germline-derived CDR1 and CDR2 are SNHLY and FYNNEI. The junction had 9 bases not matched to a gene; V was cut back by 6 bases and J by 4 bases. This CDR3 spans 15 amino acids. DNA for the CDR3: TGTGCCAGCAGGGGGGGGACAGGGTGGGGCACTGAAGCTTTCTTT. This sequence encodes CASRGGTGWGTEAFF.